This T cell receptor (beta chain) was recovered during a study of T cell responses to AZD1222 COVID-19 vaccine. Study details: Analysis merged second doses at about 4 or about 12 weeks. Points from the study as a whole: It was only a handful of AZD1222 recipients who were seropositive at baseline. The donor group comprised mostly white British people and more females; the analysis possibly underestimated clonal diversity.

The V gene's germline CDR1 is MDHEN and CDR2 SYDVKM. The CDR3 covers 14 residues. Trimming left V 2 bases short and J 6 bases short, with 11 bases between. Data came from immunoSEQ multiplex PCR; TCRdb stores just in-frame clones and leaves some out. The sample holds about 110,000 clones; approximately 90% are singletons and the top ten take roughly 7%. A note on this clone: The target antigen is unknown.

This receptor was obtained from an adult in good health. The specimen comprised peripheral blood, sampled on day 0 of AZD1222 vaccination. This chain uses TRBV28 with TRBJ1-5; maybe TRBD1 (6 bases). CDR3 region: CASSLAGAAQPQHF. CDR3 in DNA: TGTGCCAGCAGTTTAGCAGGGGCGGCTCAGCCCCAGCATTTT.